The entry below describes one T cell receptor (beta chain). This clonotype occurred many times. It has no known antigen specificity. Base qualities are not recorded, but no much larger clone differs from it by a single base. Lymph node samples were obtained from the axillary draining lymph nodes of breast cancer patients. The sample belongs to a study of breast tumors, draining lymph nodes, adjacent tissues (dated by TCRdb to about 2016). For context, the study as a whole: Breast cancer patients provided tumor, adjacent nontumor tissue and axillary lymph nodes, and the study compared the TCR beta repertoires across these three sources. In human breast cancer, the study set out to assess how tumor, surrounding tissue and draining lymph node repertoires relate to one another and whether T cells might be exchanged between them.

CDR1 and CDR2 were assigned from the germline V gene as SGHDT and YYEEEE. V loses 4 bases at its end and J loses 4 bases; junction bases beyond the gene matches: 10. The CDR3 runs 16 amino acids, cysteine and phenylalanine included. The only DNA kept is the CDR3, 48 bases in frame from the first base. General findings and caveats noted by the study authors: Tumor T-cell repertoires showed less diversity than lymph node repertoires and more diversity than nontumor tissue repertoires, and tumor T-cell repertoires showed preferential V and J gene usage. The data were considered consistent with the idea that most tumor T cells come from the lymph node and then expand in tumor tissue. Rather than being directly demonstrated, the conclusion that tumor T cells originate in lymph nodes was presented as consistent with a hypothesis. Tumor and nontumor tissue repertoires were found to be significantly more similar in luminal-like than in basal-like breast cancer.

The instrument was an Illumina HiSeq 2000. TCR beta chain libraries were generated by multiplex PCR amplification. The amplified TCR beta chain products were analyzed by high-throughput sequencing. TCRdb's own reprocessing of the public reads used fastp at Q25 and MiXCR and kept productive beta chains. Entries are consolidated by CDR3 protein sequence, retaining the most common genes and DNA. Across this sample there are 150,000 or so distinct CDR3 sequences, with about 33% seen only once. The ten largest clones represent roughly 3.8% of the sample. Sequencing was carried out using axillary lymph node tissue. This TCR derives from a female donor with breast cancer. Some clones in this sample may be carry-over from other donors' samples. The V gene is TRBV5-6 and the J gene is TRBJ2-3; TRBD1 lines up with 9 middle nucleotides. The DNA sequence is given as TGTGCCAGCAGCCCCACACAGGGGGCGCCCCCAGATACGCAGTATTTT. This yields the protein CASSPTQGAPPDTQYF.